This note documents a single TCR beta chain sequence. The antigen remains unidentified. These data are taken from a study of graft-versus-host responses after intestinal transplantation. Findings of the study overall: Some GvH clones were seen earlier in gut or blood, suggesting intestinal origin. Within the allografts of patients who had graft-donor T cell macrochimerism, graft-versus-host to host-versus-graft clonal ratios were high.

The CDR3 length is 14 residues. Germline-derived CDR1 and CDR2 are MNHEY and SVGAGI. Trimming took 6 bases from V and 4 from J; bases not matched to a gene: 9. Both intraepithelial and lamina propria lymphocytes were released by processing graft tissue. Measured with immunoSEQ multiplex PCR; TCRdb has only the in-frame clones, and not every one. The sample lists about 15,000 clones; about two thirds were seen once. This TCR came from a human patient who received an intestinal transplant, so some T cells may come from the graft donor. The sample in question was ileum tissue, obtained about 680 days after intestinal transplantation. The genes are TRBV6-5 and TRBJ2-7, with TRBD1 identical over 7 bases. In DNA form, the CDR3 reads TGTGCCAGCAGACGCGGACAGGTGACATACGAGCAGTACTTC. This codes for CASRRGQVTYEQYF.